A single sample is the source of the 16 T cell receptor beta chains below, sequenced in a study of blood T cell repertoires in COVID-19. The repertoire was sequenced with immunoSEQ multiplex PCR; TCRdb's copy has only in-frame clones and lacks some. The table shows 300,000 to 400,000 clones, with 87% occurring only once. Sequenced: peripheral blood. The source of these receptors is a man between 25 and 39 years old with COVID-19, enrolled during active disease.

This rearrangement joins TRBV7-2 to TRBJ2-3; TRBD1 might be the D (7 bases). The CDR3 is 15 residues long. The germline gives CDR1 SGHTA, CDR2 FQGNSA. Trimming took off 5 bases at V and 6 bases at J, with 18 bases between the two ends. As DNA, the CDR3 is TGTGCCAGCAGCATTCAGGGGGGCGCGGGGGATACGCAGTATTTT. It specifies CASSIQGGAGDTQYF.

The rearrangement uses TRBV7-2 and TRBJ2-2; no clear D gene. Trimming pared 1 base from V and 5 bases from J, leaving 8 bases between. This CDR3 has 14 amino acids. The V gene's germline CDR1 is SGHTA and CDR2 FQGNSA. CDR3 nucleotide sequence: TGTGCCAGCAGCTTAGTTCGGGTTACCGGGGAGCTGTTTTTT. Protein sequence: CASSLVRVTGELFF.

The genes are TRBV29-1 and TRBJ2-1, with D maybe TRBD1 (6 bases). The ends were cut back, 8 bases at V and 2 bases at J, with 10 bases in the middle. The V gene's germline CDR1 is SQVTM and CDR2 ANQGSEA. The CDR3 is made up of 12 amino acids. Here the CDR3 reads CSLGQTYNEQFF. The CDR3, as DNA: TGCAGCCTCGGACAGACCTACAATGAGCAGTTCTTC.

This clone has a single count. The chain is built from TRBV6-2 or TRBV6-3 and TRBJ1-6; D is unclear. V lost 2 bases and J 9 bases, leaving 11 bases between the germline ends. This CDR3 is built from 14 residues. In germline, CDR1 is MNHEY, CDR2 SVGEGT. CDR3 amino acids: CASSYDIAGSPLHF. The CDR3 region has the DNA TGTGCCAGCAGTTACGATATTGCGGGTTCACCCCTCCACTTT.

The V and J genes are TRBV15 and TRBJ2-7; D gene uncertain. Germline V gene lookup returns CDR1 LNHNV and CDR2 YYDKDF (reference sequence). This CDR3 comprises 13 residues. The V and J ends lost 0 bases and 4 bases respectively, with 7 bases between them. The CDR3 nucleotides read TGTGCCACCAGCAGAGATCCCACTTACGAGCAGTACTTC. Protein: CATSRDPTYEQYF.

This clone was observed once. This chain joins TRBV4-2 and TRBJ2-1, with TRBD2 as a possible D gene (5 bases). Trimming removed 1 base at V and 0 bases at J, with 10 bases between. CDR1 is LGHNA, CDR2 YNFKEQ, per germline. CDR3 length equals 16 residues. The CDR3 protein is CASSQVLGSSYNEQFF. The CDR3 coding sequence is TGTGCCAGCAGCCAAGTTTTGGGGAGCTCCTACAATGAGCAGTTCTTC.

The chain has TRBV6-5 and TRBJ1-1; TRBD1 matches 8 bases. The CDR3 is 13 amino acids. The J segment lost 5 bases and the V segment lost 6 bases, leaving 5 bases of the junction unmatched. The germline V gene has CDR1 MNHEY and CDR2 SVGAGI. The CDR3 coding sequence is TGTGCCAGCAGGGACAGGGCAGGGACTGAAGCTTTCTTT. Its protein product is CASRDRAGTEAFF.

This clone was counted between two and nine times. This chain joins TRBV2 and TRBJ2-3; D is unclear. V lost 7 bases and J 0 bases, leaving 11 bases between the germline ends. This CDR3 spans 14 amino acids. Germline lookup yields CDR1 SNHLY and CDR2 FYNNEI. This chain's CDR3 is CASNSITSTDTQYF. CDR3 nucleotide sequence: TGTGCCAGCAACAGTATAACTAGCACAGATACGCAGTATTTT.

The CDR3: CARGTLYNYGYTF. The DNA of the CDR3 is TGTGCCAGGGGGACTCTTTATAACTATGGCTACACCTTC. This chain joins TRBV5-5 and TRBJ1-2; maybe TRBD1 (5 bases). CDR1 SGHKS and CDR2 YYEKEE come from the germline V gene (reference sequence). The V gene lost 8 bases and the J gene lost 1 base, with 12 bases spanning the gap. This CDR3 has 13 amino acids.

The chain employs TRBV18 and TRBJ1-2, with D tentatively TRBD1 (5 bases). CDR3 size: 15 residues. Germline V lookup: CDR1 KGHSH, CDR2 LQKENI. Between the trimmed V and J ends, which lost 2 bases and 8 bases, there was a span of 18 bases. CDR3 nucleotides: TGTGCCAGCTCACCAGTGGGAGGGGTTGCGAACGGCTACACCTTC. Encoded protein: CASSPVGGVANGYTF.

The chain joins TRBV6-2 or TRBV6-3 to TRBJ1-2; no firm D call. This CDR3 has 14 amino acids. In germline, CDR1 is MNHEY, CDR2 SVGEGT. Trimming pared 6 bases from V and 3 bases from J, leaving 14 bases between. In nucleotides, the CDR3 is TGTGCCAGCAGCCCCGGATTCGGGGACTATGGCTACACCTTC. Its protein is CASSPGFGDYGYTF.

The chain recombines TRBV27 with TRBJ1-6, with TRBD1 matching 10 bases. Per the germline V gene, CDR1 is MNHEY and CDR2 is SMNVEV (reference sequence). There are 16 residues in the CDR3. J lost 11 bases, V lost 5 bases, and 12 bases had no gene match. The CDR3 sequence: CASSRARDRGYPPLHF. In nucleotides, the CDR3 is TGTGCCAGCAGTCGTGCCCGGGACAGGGGTTATCCACCCCTCCACTTT.

The chain uses TRBV6-5 and TRBJ2-1; 7 bases align to TRBD1. V dropped 5 bases and J dropped 7; count of bases not matched to a gene: 11. Germline lookup yields CDR1 MNHEY and CDR2 SVGAGI. The CDR3 has 15 residues. The CDR3 nucleotides are TGTGCCAGCAGTAGCCGGGACAGCCGGTTTAATGAGCAGTTCTTC. Encoded protein: CASSSRDSRFNEQFF.

The chain links TRBV5-1 to TRBJ2-2; 7 bases match TRBD1. CDR1 is SGHRS, CDR2 YFSETQ, per germline. J was trimmed by 5 bases and V by 3 bases; bases with no gene match: 7. The CDR3 spans 15 residues. CDR3 sequence reads: CASSYNRGKTGELFF. The CDR3 DNA sequence: TGCGCCAGCAGCTACAACAGGGGAAAAACCGGGGAGCTGTTTTTT. The complete variable domain, with remaining parts taken from reference TRBV5-1 and TRBJ2-2, reads KAGVTQTPRYLIKTRGQQVTLSCSPISGHRSVSWYQQTPGQGLQFLFEYFSETQRNKGNFPGRFSGRQFSNSRSEMNVSTLELGDSALYLCASSYNRGKTGELFFGEGSRLTVL.

The V and J genes are TRBV18 and TRBJ1-2; no clear D. The germline gives CDR1 KGHSH, CDR2 LQKENI. The CDR3 runs 15 residues. Trimming took 3 bases from V and 5 from J, leaving 16 bases between them. CDR3 bases: TGTGCCAGCTCACCTTCCGGGGAAGATCCTTATGGCTACACCTTC. It is translated as CASSPSGEDPYGYTF.

The rearrangement joins TRBV5-6 to TRBJ1-5, with 10 nucleotides matching TRBD1. V lost 4 bases and J lost 5; bases outside the gene matches: 9. This CDR3 comprises 16 residues. The germline gives CDR1 SGHDT, CDR2 YYEEEE. CDR3 region: CASSPGTGVGDQPQHF. The CDR3 nucleotides read TGTGCCAGCAGCCCGGGGACAGGGGTCGGGGATCAGCCCCAGCATTTT.